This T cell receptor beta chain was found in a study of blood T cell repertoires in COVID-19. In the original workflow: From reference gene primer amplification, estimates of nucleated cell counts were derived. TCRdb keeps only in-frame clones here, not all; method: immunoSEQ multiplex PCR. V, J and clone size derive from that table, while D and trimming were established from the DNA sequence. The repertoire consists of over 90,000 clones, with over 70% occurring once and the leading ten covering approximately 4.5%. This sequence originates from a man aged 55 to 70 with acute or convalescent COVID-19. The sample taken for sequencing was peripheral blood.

CDR3 sequence: CSAGWEIEAFF. The CDR3 coding sequence is TGCAGTGCGGGCTGGGAGATTGAAGCTTTCTTT. This sequence joins TRBV20-1 and TRBJ1-1, with D unclear. The V end lost 6 bases, the J end lost 7 bases, and 12 bases lay between the germline ends. Germline values: CDR1 DFQATT, CDR2 SNEGSKA (reference sequence). The CDR3 sequence is 11 residues long.